These 29 T cell receptor beta chains came from one sample sequenced in a study of shared clonotypes between healthy human individuals. CD8 cells regarded as naive lacked CD45RO, were positively chosen for CCR7, and omitted terminally differentiated effector memory CD45RA+ cells. Generated by immunoSEQ multiplex PCR, the TCRdb table keeps only in-frame clones and is missing some. This sample has roughly 1,800,000 clones, with about 95% found just once. The specimen was naive CD8+ T cells sorted from blood. These receptors all come from a young man in good health.

The chain employs TRBV30 and TRBJ2-5; 7 positions match TRBD2. Judging by the DNA end, TRBJ2-7 fits better; the J call may be wrong. The CDR3 totals 15 residues. Germline CDR1 is GTSNPN and CDR2 is SVGIG (reference sequence). The CDR3 is CAWNSWGGDSYEQYF. CDR3 DNA: TGTGCCTGGAATTCTTGGGGGGGAGACTCCTACGAGCAGTACTTC.

About this clone: Other DNA sequences in the same sample also yield this CDR3. V usage is TRBV30 and J usage is TRBJ1-2; TRBD1 matches at 8 bases. The CDR3 runs 13 residues. V lost 0 bases, J lost 3 bases, and 0 bases stayed unmatched. Germline CDR1 and CDR2: GTSNPN and SVGIG (reference sequence). CDR3 in amino acids: CAWSVQGDYGYTF. The CDR3, as DNA: TGTGCCTGGAGTGTACAGGGGGACTATGGCTACACCTTC.

Comments on this clone: The same CDR3 can be traced to other DNA sequences in this sample. V and J are TRBV6-6 and TRBJ2-3; possibly TRBD2 for D (6 bases). Germline V gene sequence: CDR1 MNHNY, CDR2 SVGAGI (reference sequence). The CDR3 contains 14 residues. Trimming took off 0 bases at V and 3 bases at J, with 7 bases between the two ends. CDR3 loop: CASSYSTSTDTQYF. The CDR3 DNA follows: TGTGCCAGCAGTTACTCGACTAGTACAGATACGCAGTATTTT.

Details on this clone: Other DNA sequences in the sample encode the same CDR3. The rearrangement uses TRBV5-6 and TRBJ2-7; D uncertain. This CDR3 comprises 11 residues. Trimming removed 2 bases from V and 5 bases from J, with 5 bases in between. The germline gives CDR1 SGHDT, CDR2 YYEEEE. CDR3 bases: TGTGCCAGCAGCTTTCTGGACGAGCAGTACTTC. It encodes CASSFLDEQYF.

The chain combines TRBV27 with TRBJ1-6; a weak D match, TRBD1 (5 bases). Germline CDR1 is MNHEY and CDR2 is SMNVEV (reference sequence). CDR3 length: 14 residues. The V end lost 5 bases, the J end lost 10 bases, and 15 bases lay between the germline ends. In DNA form, the CDR3 reads TGTGCCAGCAGTCCCGGGGAGGGGCGATCACCCCTCCACTTT. Its translation: CASSPGEGRSPLHF.

Only one count was recorded for this clone. The rearrangement uses TRBV19 and TRBJ1-6, with TRBD1 matching 8 bases. CDR1 LNHDA and CDR2 SQIVND come from the germline V gene (reference sequence). J gave up 3 bases and V 7 bases, and 2 bases lay outside the gene matches. This CDR3 contains 14 residues. The CDR3 region has the DNA TGTGCCAGTAAGGACAGGGACTATAATTCACCCCTCCACTTT. This translates into CASKDRDYNSPLHF. Complete variable domain (other parts from reference TRBV19 and TRBJ1-6): DGGITQSPKYLFRKEGQNVTLSCEQNLNHDAMYWYRQDPGQGLRLIYYSQIVNDFQKGDIAEGYSVSREKKESFPLTVTSAQKNPTAFYLCASKDRDYNSPLHFGNGTRLTVT.

The chain recombines TRBV5-4 with TRBJ2-1, with D perhaps TRBD1 (5 bases). The CDR3 runs 15 residues. The V gene lost 4 bases and the J gene lost 0 bases, with 11 bases spanning the gap. In germline, CDR1 is SGHNT, CDR2 YYREEE (reference sequence). The CDR3 region has the DNA TGTGCCAGCAGCGAAAGGACACGCTCCTACAATGAGCAGTTCTTC. It codes for CASSERTRSYNEQFF.

This chain connects TRBV5-1 to TRBJ1-1, with 9 bases aligning to TRBD1. Germline lookup yields CDR1 SGHRS and CDR2 YFSETQ. J was trimmed by 2 bases and V by 0 bases; bases with no gene match: 5. The CDR3 is 16 amino acids. CDR3 amino acids: CASSLALTGGNTEAFF. CDR3 coding DNA: TGCGCCAGCAGCTTGGCTCTAACAGGGGGCAACACTGAAGCTTTCTTT. The whole variable domain, remainder taken from reference TRBV5-1 and TRBJ1-1, is KAGVTQTPRYLIKTRGQQVTLSCSPISGHRSVSWYQQTPGQGLQFLFEYFSETQRNKGNFPGRFSGRQFSNSRSEMNVSTLELGDSALYLCASSLALTGGNTEAFFGQGTRLTVV.

The rearrangement uses TRBV6-5 and TRBJ2-3; D may correspond to TRBD1 or TRBD2 (5 bases each). Germline V lookup: CDR1 MNHEY, CDR2 SVGAGI. The V end was cut by 5 bases, the J end by 0 bases, with 9 bases between. The CDR3 totals 14 residues. The DNA for the CDR3 is TGTGCCAGCAGTGAGGGGTTTAGCACAGATACGCAGTATTTT. Residues: CASSEGFSTDTQYF.

The chain uses TRBV7-2 and TRBJ2-3; 12 bases map to TRBD2. This CDR3 has 15 amino acids. With 4 bases clipped from V and 4 bases from J, the junction kept 3 bases outside the gene matches. The germline V gene encodes CDR1 SGHTA and CDR2 FQGNSA. The CDR3, as DNA: TGTGCCAGCAGCTCGTGGACTAGCGGGGCAGATACGCAGTATTTT. Translating it yields CASSSWTSGADTQYF. The variable domain in full, completed from reference TRBV7-2 and TRBJ2-3, reads GAGVSQSPSNKVTEKGKDVELRCDPISGHTALYWYRQSLGQGLEFLIYFQGNSAPDKSGLPSDRFSAERTGGSVSTLTIQRTQQEDSAVYLCASSSWTSGADTQYFGPGTRLTVL.

The V gene is TRBV4-2, the J gene TRBJ2-2; 12 bases map to TRBD2. From germline, CDR1 is LGHNA and CDR2 YNFKEQ. The CDR3 has 18 residues. The junction had 9 bases not matched to a gene; V was cut back by 0 bases and J by 7 bases. Here the CDR3 DNA reads TGTGCCAGCAGCCAAGAGGGACTAGCGGGTGGAGGGGACGGGGAGCTGTTTTTT. Translating gives CASSQEGLAGGGDGELFF.

The chain employs TRBV7-9 and TRBJ1-1; D gene unclear. Germline values: CDR1 SEHNR, CDR2 FQNEAQ (reference sequence). Trimming left V 5 bases short and J 0 bases short, with 7 bases between. There are 13 residues in the CDR3. The CDR3 DNA reads TGTGCCAGCAGCAGTGGAATGAACACTGAAGCTTTCTTT. Translated, it gives CASSSGMNTEAFF.

This chain links TRBV6-5 with TRBJ1-3; no reliable D call. The CDR3 consists of 15 residues. Per the germline V gene, CDR1 is MNHEY and CDR2 is SVGAGI. V was pared by 0 bases and J by 3 bases, with 9 bases between. The CDR3 sequence: CASSYSSQGGNTIYF. Written as DNA, the CDR3 is TGTGCCAGCAGTTACTCGTCACAAGGTGGAAACACCATATATTTT.

V and J are TRBV29-1 and TRBJ2-7, with 7 nucleotides matching TRBD1. Germline assignment: CDR1 SQVTM and CDR2 ANQGSEA. The CDR3 is made up of 12 amino acids. V trimming: 3 bases; J trimming: 4 bases; junction bases outside the gene matches: 3. The DNA of the CDR3 is TGCAGCGTTGAGGGACAGCAATACGAGCAGTACTTC. Translating it yields CSVEGQQYEQYF.

The J gene is TRBJ2-3, the V gene TRBV27; 11 bases are a match to TRBD2. The CDR3 contains 16 residues. Germline CDR1 reads MNHEY; CDR2 reads SMNVEV (reference sequence). V lost 6 bases, J lost 5 bases, and 10 bases stayed unmatched. In DNA, the CDR3 is TGTGCCAGCAGCTTACTACTAGCGGGAGCCATAGATACGCAGTATTTT. Residues: CASSLLLAGAIDTQYF.

The chain carries TRBV18 and TRBJ2-5, with D possibly matching TRBD2 (5 bases). This CDR3 contains 14 residues. In germline, CDR1 is KGHSH, CDR2 LQKENI. Trimming left V 3 bases short and J 0 bases short, with 8 bases between. CDR3 region: CASSPWRDQETQYF. The DNA of the CDR3 is TGTGCCAGCTCACCGTGGCGGGACCAAGAGACCCAGTACTTC.

The chain recombines TRBV2 with TRBJ2-3; 7 bases fit TRBD2. Germline CDR1 is SNHLY and CDR2 is FYNNEI. J gave up 2 bases and V 1 base, and 6 bases lay outside the gene matches. This CDR3 has 16 amino acids. The CDR3 reads CASSEGQGGVTDTQYF. In DNA form, the CDR3 reads TGTGCCAGCAGTGAAGGTCAGGGAGGGGTCACAGATACGCAGTATTTT.

This rearrangement joins TRBV11-2 to TRBJ1-1; the D gene is possibly TRBD1 (5 bases). The CDR3 covers 13 residues. Trimming shortened V by 6 bases and J by 4 bases, and 12 bases separated the two germline ends. CDR1 SGHAT and CDR2 FQNNGV come from the germline V gene. CDR3 in DNA: TGTGCCAGCAGTATGGGGCTTGGCACTGAAGCTTTCTTT. Translated, it gives CASSMGLGTEAFF.

The chain has TRBV7-8 and TRBJ2-7; 10 bases map to TRBD1. V lost 5 bases and J lost 3; bases outside the gene matches: 4. This CDR3 has 14 amino acids. The germline CDR1 and CDR2 sequences are SGHVS and FQNEAQ. CDR3 DNA sequence: TGTGCCAGCAGCCCCTGGACAGGGGGCTACGAGCAGTACTTC. Residues: CASSPWTGGYEQYF. Together with reference TRBV7-8 and TRBJ2-7, the CDR3 gives the full variable domain: GAGVSQSPRYKVAKRGQDVALRCDPISGHVSLFWYQQALGQGPEFLTYFQNEAQLDKSGLPSDRFFAERPEGSVSTLKIQRTQQEDSAVYLCASSPWTGGYEQYFGPGTRLTVT.

The chain links TRBV30 to TRBJ1-4; tentative D call: TRBD1 (6 bases). This CDR3 is 14 amino acids long. Per the germline V gene, CDR1 is GTSNPN and CDR2 is SVGIG (reference sequence). The V gene lost 1 base and the J gene lost 6 bases, with 12 bases spanning the gap. CDR3 nucleotide sequence: TGTGCCTGGAGTGGTGTAGGGGGGGATGAAAAACTGTTTTTT. This sequence encodes CAWSGVGGDEKLFF.

This chain uses TRBV29-1 with TRBJ2-3; D gene unclear. CDR3 size: 14 residues. Germline CDR1 and CDR2: SQVTM and ANQGSEA. Deletions cut 5 bases from V and 2 bases from J, with 14 bases between. CDR3 protein: CSVQRGELTDTQYF. In DNA, the CDR3 is TGCAGCGTTCAAAGAGGAGAGCTCACAGATACGCAGTATTTT.

J is TRBJ2-1 and V is TRBV10-1; D possibly corresponds to TRBD2 (6 bases). Trimming shortened V by 10 bases and J by 4 bases, and 20 bases separated the two germline ends. Per germline, CDR1 WNHNN and CDR2 SYGVQD (reference sequence). The CDR3 covers 15 residues. In nucleotides, the CDR3 is TGCGCCAACTATAATCGGGACTTACGTTACAATGAGCAGTTCTTC. It yields the protein CANYNRDLRYNEQFF.

For this clone: Other nucleotide sequences in the sample specify the same CDR3. The chain has TRBV6-5 and TRBJ1-2; maybe TRBD1 (6 bases). This CDR3 is built from 14 residues. The V end was cut by 7 bases, the J end by 8 bases, with 20 bases between. Germline V gene sequence: CDR1 MNHEY, CDR2 SVGAGI. CDR3 amino acids: CASMNLGAPPGYTF. As DNA, the CDR3 is TGTGCCAGCATGAACCTGGGGGCTCCGCCGGGCTACACCTTC.

The chain couples TRBV5-1 to TRBJ2-1; TRBD1 agrees at 8 bases. The germline CDR1 and CDR2 sequences are SGHRS and YFSETQ. The CDR3 is 16 amino acids. With 4 bases clipped from V and 5 bases from J, the junction kept 11 bases outside the gene matches. The CDR3: CASSAGQGGLNNEQFF. CDR3 in DNA: TGCGCCAGCAGCGCTGGACAGGGAGGCTTGAACAATGAGCAGTTCTTC.

The V and J genes are TRBV5-4 and TRBJ1-5, with 8 bases matching TRBD1. This CDR3 has 14 amino acids. CDR1 is SGHNT, CDR2 YYREEE, per germline (reference sequence). With V trimmed by 2 bases and J by 5 bases, 3 bases remained unmatched. The CDR3 DNA sequence: TGTGCCAGCAGCTTCACAGGGGGAGATCAGCCCCAGCATTTT. Translation: CASSFTGGDQPQHF. Full variable domain (missing parts from reference TRBV5-4 and TRBJ1-5): ETGVTQSPTHLIKTRGQQVTLRCSSQSGHNTVSWYQQALGQGPQFIFQYYREEENGRGNFPPRFSGLQFPNYSSELNVNALELDDSALYLCASSFTGGDQPQHFGDGTRLSIL.

This clone appeared once. Here the CDR3 reads CASSPTGADGYTF. The CDR3 DNA is TGTGCCAGCAGCCCGACCGGAGCTGACGGCTACACCTTC. The chain carries TRBV5-6 and TRBJ1-2; D remains unclear. Germline loops: CDR1 SGHDT, CDR2 YYEEEE. The CDR3 consists of 13 residues. Trimming pared 4 bases from V and 8 bases from J, leaving 15 bases between.

The sample holds a few counts of this clone. The sample holds other DNA sequences that translate to the same CDR3. This chain links TRBV27 with TRBJ1-1, with D hard to call. CDR3 length: 13 residues. The V and J ends lost 2 bases and 1 base respectively, with 5 bases between them. In germline, CDR1 is MNHEY, CDR2 SMNVEV (reference sequence). CDR3: CASSLLGNTEAFF. The CDR3 DNA follows: TGTGCCAGCAGTTTACTGGGGAACACTGAAGCTTTCTTT.

The chain couples TRBV13 to TRBJ2-5, with 7 positions matching TRBD1. V dropped 0 bases and J dropped 5; count of bases not matched to a gene: 3. Germline V lookup: CDR1 PRHDT, CDR2 FYEKMQ (reference sequence). The CDR3 has 14 amino acids. The CDR3 here is CASSLGTGRETQYF. CDR3 coding DNA: TGTGCCAGCAGCTTAGGGACAGGGCGTGAGACCCAGTACTTC.

CDR3 protein: CASLGISGGAKNIQYF. The CDR3 DNA is TGTGCCAGTTTAGGTATATCGGGGGGAGCCAAAAACATTCAGTACTTC. The chain employs TRBV19 and TRBJ2-4; 7 positions match TRBD2. CDR1 is LNHDA and CDR2 is SQIVND in the germline V gene (reference sequence). The CDR3 length is 16 residues. The V segment lost 8 bases and the J segment 0 bases; nucleotides outside the gene matches: 10.